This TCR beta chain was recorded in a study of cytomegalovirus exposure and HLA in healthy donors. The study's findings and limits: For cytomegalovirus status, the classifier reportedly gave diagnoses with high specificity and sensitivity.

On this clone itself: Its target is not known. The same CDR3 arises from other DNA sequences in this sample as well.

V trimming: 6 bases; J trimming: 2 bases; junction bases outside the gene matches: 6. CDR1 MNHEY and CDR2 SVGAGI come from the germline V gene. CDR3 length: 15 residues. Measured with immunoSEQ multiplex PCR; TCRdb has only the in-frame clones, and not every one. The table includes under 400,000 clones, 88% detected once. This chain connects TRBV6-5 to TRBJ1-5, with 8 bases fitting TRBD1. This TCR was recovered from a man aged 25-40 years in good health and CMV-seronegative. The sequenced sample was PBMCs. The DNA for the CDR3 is TGTGCCAGCAGCCCCGACAGGGGAGGCAATCAGCCCCAGCATTTT. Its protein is CASSPDRGGNQPQHF.